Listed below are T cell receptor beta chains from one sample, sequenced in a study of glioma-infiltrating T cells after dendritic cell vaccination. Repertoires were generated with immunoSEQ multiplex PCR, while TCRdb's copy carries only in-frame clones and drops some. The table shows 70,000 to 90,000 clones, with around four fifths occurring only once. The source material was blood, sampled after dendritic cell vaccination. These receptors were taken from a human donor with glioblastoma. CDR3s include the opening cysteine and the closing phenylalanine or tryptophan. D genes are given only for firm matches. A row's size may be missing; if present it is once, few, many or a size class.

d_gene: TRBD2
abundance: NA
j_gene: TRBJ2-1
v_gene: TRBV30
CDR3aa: CAWNSGGLFNEQFF
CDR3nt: TGTGCCTGGAATAGCGGGGGCCTTTTCAATGAGCAGTTCTTC

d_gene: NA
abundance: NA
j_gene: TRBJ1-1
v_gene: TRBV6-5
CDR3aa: CASSYSKGSGTEAFF
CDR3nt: TGTGCCAGCAGTTACTCGAAAGGTTCGGGTACTGAAGCTTTCTTT

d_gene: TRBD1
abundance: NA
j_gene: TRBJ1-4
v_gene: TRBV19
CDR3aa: CASSRDRVNEKLFF
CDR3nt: TGTGCCAGTAGCCGGGACAGGGTAAATGAAAAACTGTTTTTT

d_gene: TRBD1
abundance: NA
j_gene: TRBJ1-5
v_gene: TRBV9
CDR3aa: CASSPGTGDNQPQHF
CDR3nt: TGTGCCAGCAGCCCCGGGACAGGGGACAATCAGCCCCAGCATTTT

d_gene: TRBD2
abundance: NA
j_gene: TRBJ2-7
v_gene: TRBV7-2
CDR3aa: CASSSSAGTSYEQYF
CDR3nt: TGTGCCAGCAGCTCTTCAGCGGGGACCTCCTACGAGCAGTACTTC

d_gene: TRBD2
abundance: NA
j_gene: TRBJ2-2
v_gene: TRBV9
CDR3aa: CASSSLAGGSTGELFF
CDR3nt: TGTGCCAGCAGCTCACTAGCGGGGGGAAGCACCGGGGAGCTGTTTTTT

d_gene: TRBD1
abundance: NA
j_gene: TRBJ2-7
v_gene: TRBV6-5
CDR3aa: CASRKDRGYEQYF
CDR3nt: TGTGCCAGCAGAAAGGACAGGGGCTACGAGCAGTACTTC

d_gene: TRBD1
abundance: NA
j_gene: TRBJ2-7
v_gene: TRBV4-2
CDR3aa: CASSLGQYSEQYF
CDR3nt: TGTGCCAGCAGCCTGGGACAGTATAGCGAGCAGTACTTC

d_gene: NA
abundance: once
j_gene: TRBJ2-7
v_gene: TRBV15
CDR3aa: CATSREDLTYEQYF
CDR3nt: TGTGCCACCAGCAGAGAGGACTTGACCTACGAGCAGTACTTC

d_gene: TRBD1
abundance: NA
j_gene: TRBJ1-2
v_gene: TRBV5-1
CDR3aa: CASSLGQGAGGYTF
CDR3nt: TGCGCCAGCAGCTTGGGTCAGGGGGCAGGTGGCTACACCTTC

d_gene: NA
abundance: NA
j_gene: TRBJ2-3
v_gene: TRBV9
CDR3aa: CASSRTFSTDTQYF
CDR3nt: TGTGCCAGCAGCCGGACATTTAGCACAGATACGCAGTATTTT

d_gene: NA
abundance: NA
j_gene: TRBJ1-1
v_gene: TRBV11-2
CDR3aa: CASSLNLGGWKDTEAFF
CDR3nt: TGTGCCAGCAGCTTAAATTTGGGAGGGTGGAAGGACACTGAAGCTTTCTTT

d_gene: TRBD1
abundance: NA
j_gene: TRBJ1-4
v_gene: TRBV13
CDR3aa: CASSLRSDRGNEKLFF
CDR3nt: TGTGCCAGCAGCTTACGGAGTGACAGGGGTAATGAAAAACTGTTTTTT

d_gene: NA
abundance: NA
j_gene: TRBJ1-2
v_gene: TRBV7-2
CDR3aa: CASSLGAGNNYGYTF
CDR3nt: TGTGCCAGCAGCTTAGGTGCAGGGAATAACTATGGCTACACCTTC

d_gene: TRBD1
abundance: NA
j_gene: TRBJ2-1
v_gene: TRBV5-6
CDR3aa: CASSLTGTGAGEQFF
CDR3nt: TGTGCCAGCAGCTTAACCGGGACAGGGGCCGGGGAGCAGTTCTTC

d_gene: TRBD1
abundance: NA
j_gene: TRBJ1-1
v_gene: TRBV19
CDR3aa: CASSISGGITEAFF
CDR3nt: TGTGCCAGTAGTATTTCAGGGGGCATAACTGAAGCTTTCTTT

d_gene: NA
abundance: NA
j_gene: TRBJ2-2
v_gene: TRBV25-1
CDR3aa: CASIPGNTGELFF
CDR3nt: TGTGCCAGCATTCCAGGGAACACCGGGGAGCTGTTTTTT

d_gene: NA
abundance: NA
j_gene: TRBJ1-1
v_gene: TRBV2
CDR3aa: CASRGDIGGVPTEAFF
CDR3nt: TGTGCCAGCAGAGGGGACATTGGGGGGGTCCCCACTGAAGCTTTCTTT

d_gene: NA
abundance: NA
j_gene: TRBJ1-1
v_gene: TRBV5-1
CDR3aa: CASSPLISGQPEAFF
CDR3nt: TGCGCCAGCAGCCCTCTGATTTCGGGACAACCTGAAGCTTTCTTT

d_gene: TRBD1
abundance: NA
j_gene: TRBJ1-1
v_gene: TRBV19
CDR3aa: CASSMYRGYTEAFF
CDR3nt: TGTGCCAGTAGTATGTACAGGGGCTACACTGAAGCTTTCTTT

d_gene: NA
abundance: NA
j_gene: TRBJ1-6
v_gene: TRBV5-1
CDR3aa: CASSLASGGLMDSPLHF
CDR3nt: TGCGCCAGCAGCTTGGCGAGCGGGGGATTAATGGACTCACCCCTCCACTTT

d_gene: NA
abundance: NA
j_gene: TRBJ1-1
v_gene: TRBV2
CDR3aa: CASSQQGGTEAFF
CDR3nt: TGTGCCAGCAGTCAACAAGGAGGGACTGAAGCTTTCTTT

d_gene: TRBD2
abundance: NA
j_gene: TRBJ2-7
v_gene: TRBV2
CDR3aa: CASNPGLANEQYF
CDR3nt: TGTGCCAGCAACCCGGGACTAGCGAACGAGCAGTACTTC

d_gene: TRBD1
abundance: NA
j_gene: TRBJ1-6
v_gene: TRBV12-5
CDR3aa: CASGLRVGTGASEYNSPLHF
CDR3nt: TGTGCTAGTGGTTTGCGGGTCGGGACAGGGGCCTCCGAGTATAATTCACCCCTCCACTTT

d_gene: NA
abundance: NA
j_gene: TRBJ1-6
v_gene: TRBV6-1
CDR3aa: CASSYIQGPLHF
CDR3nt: TGTGCCAGCAGTTATATTCAGGGACCCCTCCACTTT

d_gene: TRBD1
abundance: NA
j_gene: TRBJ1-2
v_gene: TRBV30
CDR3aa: CAWSLPLGQGSGYTF
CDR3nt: TGTGCCTGGAGTCTACCCTTAGGACAGGGAAGTGGCTACACCTTC

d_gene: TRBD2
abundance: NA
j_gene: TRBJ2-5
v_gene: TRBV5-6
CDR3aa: CASSIDRGGGVETQYF
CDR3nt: TGTGCCAGCAGCATTGATCGGGGCGGGGGAGTTGAGACCCAGTACTTC

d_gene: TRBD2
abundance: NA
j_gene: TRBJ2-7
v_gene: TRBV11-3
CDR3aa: CASSLDGTSAYEQYF
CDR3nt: TGTGCCAGCAGCTTAGATGGGACTAGCGCCTACGAGCAGTACTTC

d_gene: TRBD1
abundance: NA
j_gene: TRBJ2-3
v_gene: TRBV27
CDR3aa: CASSLIQGADTQYF
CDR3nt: TGTGCCAGCAGCTTAATTCAGGGGGCAGATACGCAGTATTTT

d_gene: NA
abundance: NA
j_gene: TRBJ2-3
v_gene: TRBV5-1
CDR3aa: CASSSSGTSTDTQYF
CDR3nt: TGCGCCAGCAGCTCATCAGGTACTAGCACAGATACGCAGTATTTT